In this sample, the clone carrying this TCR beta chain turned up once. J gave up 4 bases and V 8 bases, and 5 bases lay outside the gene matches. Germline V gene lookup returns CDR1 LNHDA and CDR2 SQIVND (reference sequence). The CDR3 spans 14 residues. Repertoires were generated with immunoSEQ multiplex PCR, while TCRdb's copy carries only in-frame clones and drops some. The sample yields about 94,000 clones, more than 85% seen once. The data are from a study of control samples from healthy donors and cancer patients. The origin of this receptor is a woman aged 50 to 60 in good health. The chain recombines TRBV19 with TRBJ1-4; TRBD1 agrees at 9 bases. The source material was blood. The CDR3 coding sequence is TGTGCCAGTTCGGGGACAGGGTATAATGAAAAACTGTTTTTT. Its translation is CASSGTGYNEKLFF.